This TCR beta chain is from a study of blood T cells in healthy people across ages. Findings and caveats of the study: Aged donors had fewer naive CD4+ cells and lower diversity than long-lived donors.

CDR1 and CDR2 (germline): ENHRY, SYGVKD. V lost 8 bases, J lost 0 bases, and 12 bases lay in between. CDR3 length: 14 residues. The individuals who served as donors were healthy Caucasians living in Russia, aged about 6 to 100. As concerns this clonotype: As yet, its antigen is unknown.

With a J-beta primer mix and a sample-barcoded 5' primer, a second PCR ran about 7 to 12 cycles. TCRdb ran MiXCR on the 5' RACE reads and lists one entry per CDR3 protein. This sample has more than 500,000 distinct CDR3 sequences, with about 26% found just once. The sample was also reused in another study, on T cells of mothers and their children. That paper states: An overlap that was slightly higher, though non-significant, was seen in related mother-child pairs versus unrelated pairs.

J is TRBJ2-3 and V is TRBV10-3; D not resolved. The clonotype was recovered from a boy between 2 and 10 years old in good health. The specimen sequenced was blood. This chain's CDR3 is CAIQSLGSTDTQYF. Written as DNA, the CDR3 is TGTGCCATCCAATCCCTAGGGAGCACAGATACGCAGTATTTT.